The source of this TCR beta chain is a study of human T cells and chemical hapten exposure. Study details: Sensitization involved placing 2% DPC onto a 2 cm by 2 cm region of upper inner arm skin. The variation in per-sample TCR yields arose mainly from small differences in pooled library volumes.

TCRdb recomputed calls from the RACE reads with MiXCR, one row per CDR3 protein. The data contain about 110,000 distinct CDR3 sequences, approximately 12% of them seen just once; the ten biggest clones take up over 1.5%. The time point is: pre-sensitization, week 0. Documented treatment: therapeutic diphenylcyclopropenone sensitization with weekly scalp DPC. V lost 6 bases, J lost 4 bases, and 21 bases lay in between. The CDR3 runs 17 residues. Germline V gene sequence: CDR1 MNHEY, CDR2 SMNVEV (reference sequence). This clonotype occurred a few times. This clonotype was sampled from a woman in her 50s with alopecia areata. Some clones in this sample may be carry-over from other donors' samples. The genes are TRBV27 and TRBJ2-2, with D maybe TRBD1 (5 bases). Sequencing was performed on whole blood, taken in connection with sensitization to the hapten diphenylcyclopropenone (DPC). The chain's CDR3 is CASRRTTSVLFTGELFF. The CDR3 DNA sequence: TGTGCCAGCAGGAGGACAACGAGTGTCCTTTTCACCGGGGAGCTGTTTTTT.